Following are 25 T cell receptor beta chains from one sample sequenced in a study of cytomegalovirus exposure and HLA in healthy donors. Only in-frame clones appear in the TCRdb table, and some are missing; sequencing was by immunoSEQ multiplex PCR. The sample has about 63,000 clones, 80% to 90% seen once. The sample consisted of PBMCs. The receptors come from a woman aged 18 to 35 in good health and CMV-seronegative.

The chain combines TRBV30 with TRBJ2-2; tentatively, D is TRBD2 (5 bases). The germline V gene encodes CDR1 GTSNPN and CDR2 SVGIG (reference sequence). Trimming took off 4 bases at V and 3 bases at J, with 12 bases between the two ends. The CDR3 length is 14 residues. CDR3 sequence (DNA): TGTGCCTGGAACGGTCTAGCTCACACCGGGGAGCTGTTTTTT. Its translation: CAWNGLAHTGELFF.

The chain is built from TRBV19 and TRBJ1-1; tentative D call: TRBD1 (6 bases). The V gene's germline CDR1 is LNHDA and CDR2 SQIVND (reference sequence). V was clipped by 3 bases and J by 1 base, with 12 bases between them. The CDR3 consists of 15 residues. DNA for the CDR3: TGTGCCAGTAGTATGGGGGGGGCCTCGAACACTGAAGCTTTCTTT. Residues: CASSMGGASNTEAFF.

The genes are TRBV30 and TRBJ1-2; TRBD1 is a possible D gene (5 bases). With 3 bases removed from V and 5 bases from J, the gap between germline ends came to 16 bases. This CDR3 spans 14 amino acids. Germline CDR1 and CDR2: GTSNPN and SVGIG (reference sequence). CDR3 sequence: CAWRLGWQGYGYTF. CDR3 in DNA: TGTGCCTGGAGGCTCGGATGGCAGGGTTATGGCTACACCTTC.

A single count supports this clone. The J gene is TRBJ1-3, the V gene TRBV5-1; 7 bases are a match to TRBD1. V trimming: 0 bases; J trimming: 2 bases; junction bases outside the gene matches: 2. The germline V gene encodes CDR1 SGHRS and CDR2 YFSETQ. CDR3 size: 15 residues. The CDR3 sequence: CASSLGDSAGNTIYF. CDR3 nucleotide sequence: TGCGCCAGCAGCTTGGGGGACAGCGCTGGAAACACCATATATTTT.

The chain links TRBV4-2 to TRBJ2-7, with D possibly matching TRBD1 (7 bases). This CDR3 is 15 amino acids long. Germline V gene lookup returns CDR1 LGHNA and CDR2 YNFKEQ. Trimming pared 2 bases from V and 2 bases from J, leaving 13 bases between. In nucleotides, the CDR3 is TGTGCCAGCAGCCAATCCACAGGGGAGGCCTACGAGCAGTACTTC. This encodes CASSQSTGEAYEQYF.

The rearrangement links TRBV7-6 to TRBJ2-7, with TRBD2 as a possible D gene (6 bases). In germline, CDR1 is SGHVS, CDR2 FNYEAQ. V lost 1 base and J lost 3, with 10 bases in between. This CDR3 comprises 14 residues. The CDR3: CASSLGAGSYEQYF. The CDR3 DNA follows: TGTGCCAGCAGCTTAGGGGCGGGGAGCTACGAGCAGTACTTC.

The chain has TRBV11-3 and TRBJ2-7; D is possibly TRBD1 (5 bases). V lost 5 bases and J lost 3, with 11 bases in between. Germline values: CDR1 SGHNT, CDR2 YENEEA. This CDR3 comprises 13 residues. CDR3 sequence (DNA): TGTGCCAGCAGCCCAGAAGGGGACTACGAGCAGTACTTC. This gives the protein CASSPEGDYEQYF.

The rearrangement links TRBV5-1 to TRBJ2-7; perhaps TRBD2 as D (6 bases). V shed 4 bases and J shed 0 bases, with 17 bases lying between them. Germline lookup yields CDR1 SGHRS and CDR2 YFSETQ. The CDR3 totals 16 residues. The CDR3 is CASSPRRDFSSYEQYF. The DNA for the CDR3 is TGCGCCAGCAGCCCCCGGCGGGACTTTAGCTCCTACGAGCAGTACTTC.

V and J are TRBV5-6 and TRBJ2-5; tentative D call: TRBD2 (6 bases). Trimming took 4 bases from V and 0 from J, leaving 13 bases between them. In germline, CDR1 is SGHDT, CDR2 YYEEEE. The CDR3 has 15 residues. The CDR3 sequence is CASSGEAEYQETQYF. The CDR3 coding sequence is TGTGCCAGCAGCGGGGAGGCGGAGTACCAAGAGACCCAGTACTTC. Combining the CDR3 with reference TRBV5-6 and TRBJ2-5 gives the whole variable domain DAGVTQSPTHLIKTRGQQVTLRCSPKSGHDTVSWYQQALGQGPQFIFQYYEEEERQRGNFPDRFSGHQFPNYSSELNVNALLLGDSALYLCASSGEAEYQETQYFGPGTRLLVL.

The CDR3: CASSGGQGGETQYF. CDR3 DNA: TGTGCCAGCAGTGGGGGACAGGGTGGAGAGACCCAGTACTTC. The rearrangement joins TRBV2 to TRBJ2-5; 9 positions agree with TRBD1. This CDR3 region has 14 residues. The germline CDR1 and CDR2 sequences are SNHLY and FYNNEI. Losses at the gene ends were 4 bases for V and 4 bases for J; bases not matched to a gene: 4.

This chain's CDR3 is CASSLVGGPYNSPLHF. For the CDR3, the DNA is TGCGCCAGCAGTCTTGTAGGGGGCCCCTATAATTCACCCCTCCACTTT. The genes are TRBV23-1 and TRBJ1-6, with 7 bases aligning to TRBD1. TRBV23-1 carries the ORF label, with uncertain function. The CDR3 has 16 amino acids. J lost 2 bases, V lost 4 bases, and 5 bases had no gene match.

J is TRBJ1-2 and V is TRBV10-3, with D unclear. V was cut by 10 bases and J by 0 bases, with 15 bases left in between. CDR1 is ENHRY and CDR2 is SYGVKD in the germline V gene. This CDR3 has 14 residues. In DNA form, the CDR3 reads TGTGCCACCCGAGGCCGGGAAGCTAACTATGGCTACACCTTC. Translated, it gives CATRGREANYGYTF.

This chain links TRBV5-1 with TRBJ2-7; possible D gene TRBD1, 6 bases. The V gene's germline CDR1 is SGHRS and CDR2 YFSETQ. The germline V and J ends were trimmed by 1 base and 0 bases, with 11 bases remaining between them. This CDR3 is built from 15 residues. This CDR3 reads CASSLYQGPSYEQYF. The CDR3 region has the DNA TGCGCCAGCAGCTTGTATCAGGGGCCCTCCTACGAGCAGTACTTC. Based on the CDR3 plus reference TRBV5-1 and TRBJ2-7, the full variable domain is KAGVTQTPRYLIKTRGQQVTLSCSPISGHRSVSWYQQTPGQGLQFLFEYFSETQRNKGNFPGRFSGRQFSNSRSEMNVSTLELGDSALYLCASSLYQGPSYEQYFGPGTRLTVT.

The rearrangement joins TRBV5-4 to TRBJ2-1, with D tentatively TRBD2 (5 bases). V gave up 0 bases and J gave up 4 bases, with 14 bases separating them. The CDR3 runs to 16 residues. Germline CDR1 reads SGHNT; CDR2 reads YYREEE (reference sequence). As DNA, the CDR3 is TGTGCCAGCAGCTTGGAACCTAGCAGGATATACAATGAGCAGTTCTTC. Translation: CASSLEPSRIYNEQFF. Full variable domain (outside the CDR3, taken from reference TRBV5-4 and TRBJ2-1): ETGVTQSPTHLIKTRGQQVTLRCSSQSGHNTVSWYQQALGQGPQFIFQYYREEENGRGNFPPRFSGLQFPNYSSELNVNALELDDSALYLCASSLEPSRIYNEQFFGPGTRLTVL.

The V call is TRBV19, the J call TRBJ2-4; tentatively, D is TRBD2 (5 bases). The CDR3 has 16 amino acids. Germline lookup yields CDR1 LNHDA and CDR2 SQIVND (reference sequence). The V end lost 2 bases, the J end lost 1 base, and 12 bases lay between the germline ends. CDR3 region: CASSILGRGAKNIQYF. CDR3 DNA: TGTGCCAGTAGTATATTAGGGAGAGGGGCCAAAAACATTCAGTACTTC.

The chain employs TRBV5-1 and TRBJ1-6, with 10 positions matching TRBD1. Per germline, CDR1 SGHRS and CDR2 YFSETQ. The length of the CDR3 is 15 residues. V dropped 4 bases and J dropped 10; count of bases not matched to a gene: 8. The CDR3 protein is CASSSGDRGRSPLHF. The CDR3 DNA reads TGCGCCAGCAGCAGTGGGGACAGGGGCAGATCACCCCTCCACTTT.

This clone is a singleton in its sample. The chain carries TRBV5-1 and TRBJ1-2; a possible D gene is TRBD1 (5 bases). The CDR3 contains 15 residues. The germline V and J ends were trimmed by 0 bases and 1 base, with 10 bases remaining between them. Germline CDR1 SGHRS, CDR2 YFSETQ. CDR3 region: CASSLATGLNYGYTF. As DNA, the CDR3 is TGCGCCAGCAGCTTGGCCACAGGCCTTAACTATGGCTACACCTTC.

V is TRBV6-1 and J is TRBJ2-7; TRBD2 agrees at 8 bases. The trim removed 1 base at V and 0 bases at J, leaving 2 bases unmatched. This CDR3 is 15 amino acids long. The germline V gene encodes CDR1 MNHNS and CDR2 SASEGT. CDR3 region: CASSEESGGSYEQYF. DNA of the CDR3: TGTGCCAGCAGTGAAGAGAGCGGGGGCTCCTACGAGCAGTACTTC.

The gene calls are TRBV28 and TRBJ2-2; 7 nucleotides line up with TRBD2. This CDR3 region has 17 residues. Unmatched junction bases numbered 12, after V lost 3 bases and J lost 5 bases. Per the germline V gene, CDR1 is MDHEN and CDR2 is SYDVKM. The CDR3 DNA reads TGTGCCAGCAGTTTCGATTTGGGAGGGCCCTCAACCGGGGAGCTGTTTTTT. Protein: CASSFDLGGPSTGELFF.

The V and J genes are TRBV9 and TRBJ2-1; a weak D match, TRBD2 (6 bases). The CDR3 loop spans 16 amino acids. V was cut by 4 bases and J by 8 bases, with 22 bases left in between. Per the germline V gene, CDR1 is SGDLS and CDR2 is YYNGEE. CDR3 DNA: TGTGCCAGCAGCTCCCGGGGGTGGGAGTACTCCCATGAGCAGTTCTTC. This encodes CASSSRGWEYSHEQFF.

The V and J genes are TRBV6-6 and TRBJ1-5, with TRBD1 identical over 8 bases. The V gene end was trimmed by 6 bases and the J gene end by 5 bases; junction bases not matched to a gene: 3. CDR1 MNHNY and CDR2 SVGAGI come from the germline V gene (reference sequence). This CDR3 comprises 13 residues. The CDR3 DNA sequence: TGTGCCAGCAGAGGACAGGGCGATCAGCCCCAGCATTTT. It translates to CASRGQGDQPQHF.

The gene calls are TRBV29-1 and TRBJ1-4, with D perhaps TRBD1 (5 bases). CDR1 is SQVTM, CDR2 ANQGSEA, per germline. Trimming cost V 7 bases and J 3 bases, with 18 bases left between them. The CDR3 consists of 15 residues. For the CDR3, the DNA is TGCAGCGCCGTTGGGGGGTTGGTTTCTAATGAAAAACTGTTTTTT. This sequence encodes CSAVGGLVSNEKLFF.

The CDR3 DNA reads TGTGCCAGCGGGACTAGGGAGGAGACCCAGTACTTC. Translated: CASGTREETQYF. The chain recombines TRBV28 with TRBJ2-5, with 8 bases aligning to TRBD2. The CDR3 length is 12 residues. V was pared by 8 bases and J by 5 bases, with 4 bases of the junction left unmatched. Germline V gene lookup returns CDR1 MDHEN and CDR2 SYDVKM.

The chain joins TRBV28 to TRBJ1-2; D possibly corresponds to TRBD1 (6 bases). The CDR3 consists of 12 residues. V dropped 11 bases and J dropped 3 bases, with 13 bases sitting between them. Germline V gene lookup returns CDR1 MDHEN and CDR2 SYDVKM. The CDR3 reads CAGWGLYYGYTF. The DNA for the CDR3 is TGTGCCGGGTGGGGGCTTTACTATGGCTACACCTTC.

This sequence joins TRBV6-4 and TRBJ2-3, with 8 bases aligning to TRBD1. This CDR3 is built from 15 residues. Germline trimming cut 4 bases from V and 0 bases from J; bases unmatched to any gene: 3. Germline loops: CDR1 MRHNA, CDR2 SNTAGT. CDR3 loop: CASSARQGSTDTQYF. The CDR3 DNA is TGTGCCAGCAGTGCCAGACAGGGGAGCACAGATACGCAGTATTTT.